These 20 T cell receptor beta chains were all obtained from the same sample, sequenced in a study of T cells in Graves' hyperthyroidism and ophthalmopathy. The CDR3 regions of TCR beta were amplified from RNA transcripts. The TCR CDR3 was amplified in a first-round RT-PCR using the HTBI primer set. A single record per CDR3 protein comes from TCRdb applying MiXCR to the multiplex PCR reads. The data hold around 580,000 distinct CDR3 sequences, with 16% observed a single time. Sequencing was performed on blood. These receptors were obtained from a young woman with Graves' hyperthyroidism.

This chain links TRBV11-3 with TRBJ1-6; D is ambiguous. The CDR3 length is 13 residues. V was cut by 8 bases and J by 10 bases, with 15 bases left in between. Germline lookup yields CDR1 SGHNT and CDR2 YENEEA. DNA for the CDR3: TGTGCCAGCCGGTTCGCCAGGAGCTCACCCCTCCACTTT. It yields the protein CASRFARSSPLHF.

V and J are TRBV18 and TRBJ2-7; 9 bases fit TRBD2. J gave up 0 bases and V 4 bases, and 7 bases lay outside the gene matches. This CDR3 has 16 amino acids. CDR1 and CDR2 (germline): KGHSH, LQKENI. The CDR3 here is CASSQELAGTSYEQYF. The CDR3 DNA reads as TGTGCCAGCTCACAAGAGCTAGCGGGGACCTCCTACGAGCAGTACTTC.

This clonotype was observed a handful of times. The chain couples TRBV13 to TRBJ2-7, with 8 bases that match TRBD2. This CDR3 contains 14 residues. From germline, CDR1 is PRHDT and CDR2 FYEKMQ (reference sequence). The V and J ends lost 3 bases and 5 bases, in that order; junction bases with no gene match: 6. The CDR3 DNA is TGTGCCAGCAGCTTGAGCGGGAGCAGTCACGAGCAGTACTTC. Translating gives CASSLSGSSHEQYF.

In this sample, this clonotype turned up a few times. The junction and the germline gene differ at one end; a read error may be behind it. The chain combines TRBV2 with TRBJ1-2; no firm D call. CDR3 length equals 13 residues. Germline-derived CDR1 and CDR2 are SNHLY and FYNNEI. The CDR3 loop reads CASGDGANYGYTF. CDR3 nucleotide sequence: TGTGCCAGCGGTGACGGCGCTAACTATGGCTACACCTTC.

This clonotype was counted a few times. The chain links TRBV5-1 to TRBJ2-3, with 7 bases matching TRBD2. CDR1 and CDR2 from the germline V gene are SGHRS and YFSETQ. The CDR3 extends over 16 amino acids. V was pared by 4 bases and J by 4 bases, with 12 bases of the junction left unmatched. This CDR3 reads CASSRRRRGSADTQYF. CDR3 coding DNA: TGCGCCAGCAGCCGGCGTCGGCGCGGGAGTGCAGATACGCAGTATTTT.

This clonotype was seen at least ten times. The CDR3 region is CASSLGSSGIGVHEQYF. Written as DNA, the CDR3 is TGTGCCAGCAGCTTAGGTTCTAGCGGGATAGGAGTCCACGAGCAGTACTTC. The chain uses TRBV13 and TRBJ2-7; 9 positions agree with TRBD2. Looked up from germline, CDR1 is PRHDT and CDR2 is FYEKMQ (reference sequence). The CDR3 consists of 17 residues. J lost 5 bases, V lost 0 bases, and 11 bases had no gene match.

The chain is built from TRBV20-1 and TRBJ2-3, with 8 nucleotides matching TRBD1. V shed 6 bases, J shed 0 bases, and the junction held 11 bases outside the gene matches. This CDR3 has 16 residues. CDR1 and CDR2 (germline): DFQATT, SNEGSKA (reference sequence). The CDR3 loop reads CSASGGWGPSTDTQYF. The CDR3 DNA reads TGCAGTGCCTCAGGGGGCTGGGGACCCAGCACAGATACGCAGTATTTT.

The rearrangement links TRBV2 to TRBJ1-4; D gene unclear. Trimming took 4 bases from V and 0 from J, leaving 9 bases between them. Per the germline V gene, CDR1 is SNHLY and CDR2 is FYNNEI. This CDR3 is built from 15 residues. The CDR3 DNA sequence: TGTGCCAGCAGTGGGGCAGTTGCAACTAATGAAAAACTGTTTTTT. Translation: CASSGAVATNEKLFF.

In this sample, this clonotype turned up many times. The V gene is TRBV7-3, the J gene TRBJ2-3; 10 bases match TRBD2. This CDR3 is 16 amino acids long. Germline V gene lookup returns CDR1 SGHTA and CDR2 FQGTGA. J gave up 5 bases and V 5 bases, and 10 bases lay outside the gene matches. The CDR3 here is CASSTPAGGLRDTQYF. The CDR3 coding sequence is TGTGCCAGCAGCACACCAGCGGGGGGGCTTAGAGATACGCAGTATTTT.

V and J are TRBV6-1 and TRBJ2-4; 8 bases match TRBD2. Trimming removed 2 bases from V and 0 bases from J; junction bases left unmatched: 0. In germline, CDR1 is MNHNS, CDR2 SASEGT. The CDR3 contains 15 residues. CDR3 protein: CASSELAGAKNIQYF. As DNA, the CDR3 is TGTGCCAGCAGTGAACTAGCGGGAGCCAAAAACATTCAGTACTTC.

This rearrangement joins TRBV4-3 to TRBJ1-2; 8 positions match TRBD1. J was trimmed by 5 bases and V by 0 bases; bases with no gene match: 8. CDR3 size: 16 residues. The germline V gene has CDR1 LGHNA and CDR2 YSLEER. CDR3 nucleotides: TGCGCCAGCAGCCAAGAGGCGGGACAGGTCCTATATGGCTACACCTTC. Encoded protein: CASSQEAGQVLYGYTF.

There are a few counts of this clonotype. The rearrangement uses TRBV10-3 and TRBJ2-2; D call uncertain. V was trimmed by 3 bases and J by 4 bases, leaving 6 bases between them. The CDR3 runs to 13 residues. Germline CDR1 is ENHRY and CDR2 is SYGVKD. The CDR3, as DNA: TGTGCCATCAGTGAAACACTCACCGGGGAGCTGTTTTTT. It translates to CAISETLTGELFF.

This chain connects TRBV4-3 to TRBJ2-1; D not resolved. The germline CDR1 and CDR2 sequences are LGHNA and YSLEER. V lost 1 base, J lost 8 bases, and 9 bases lay in between. CDR3 length: 13 amino acids. CDR3 in DNA: TGCGCCAGCAGCCAAGTTGGGCTTGATGAGCAGTTCTTC. Amino acid sequence: CASSQVGLDEQFF.

This clonotype was seen a few times. The chain has TRBV3-1 and TRBJ2-2; D remains unclear. Trimming cost V 3 bases and J 4 bases, with 15 bases left between them. Germline lookup yields CDR1 LGHDT and CDR2 YNNKEL (reference sequence). There are 16 residues in the CDR3. CDR3 sequence reads: CASSQGTGPGTGELFF. CDR3 sequence (DNA): TGTGCCAGCAGCCAGGGTACCGGGCCGGGCACCGGGGAGCTGTTTTTT.

This clonotype was recorded many times. This rearrangement joins TRBV12-3 or TRBV12-4 to TRBJ2-4; D remains ambiguous. V lost 8 bases and J lost 0, with 17 bases in between. CDR3 length: 16 residues. The CDR3 DNA is TGTGCCAGCGGAGACTCACGCACACGAGCCAAAAACATTCAGTACTTC. The encoded protein is CASGDSRTRAKNIQYF.

This chain links TRBV6-2 or TRBV6-3 with TRBJ1-6, with D possibly TRBD1 on 5 matching bases. This CDR3 region has 14 residues. Germline assignment: CDR1 MNHEY and CDR2 SVGEGT. The germline V and J ends were trimmed by 0 bases and 10 bases, with 10 bases remaining between them. Here the CDR3 reads CASSYSGVESPLHF. The CDR3 bases are TGTGCCAGCAGTTACTCAGGGGTTGAATCACCCCTCCACTTT.

This clonotype was recorded at least ten times. The chain combines TRBV12-3 or TRBV12-4 with TRBJ2-5; no clear D gene. V was pared by 7 bases and J by 5 bases, with 14 bases between. This CDR3 spans 13 amino acids. CDR3 in amino acids: CASKTGPSETQYF. The CDR3 nucleotides read TGTGCCAGCAAAACCGGGCCCTCGGAGACCCAGTACTTC.

The rearrangement uses TRBV6-5 and TRBJ1-1; no clear D. The V end was cut by 2 bases, the J end by 11 bases, with 12 bases between. The V gene's germline CDR1 is MNHEY and CDR2 SVGAGI. This CDR3 has 12 amino acids. CDR3 sequence reads: CASSYPPQDAFF. DNA for the CDR3: TGTGCCAGCAGTTACCCGCCCCAGGATGCTTTCTTT.

At least ten counts were recorded for this clonotype. The CDR3 sequence is CASSPTGPTEAFF. The CDR3 bases are TGTGCCAGCAGCCCCACAGGCCCCACTGAAGCTTTCTTT. V is TRBV3-1 and J is TRBJ1-1; D perhaps matches TRBD1 (5 bases). The CDR3 runs 13 residues. Trimming took 4 bases from V and 4 from J, leaving 10 bases between them. The germline V gene encodes CDR1 LGHDT and CDR2 YNNKEL (reference sequence).

This clonotype was picked up many times. CDR3 protein: CASSQRLAGVSNYEQYF. The CDR3 DNA follows: TGTGCCAGCAGCCAAAGATTAGCGGGAGTATCCAACTACGAGCAGTACTTC. This sequence joins TRBV3-1 and TRBJ2-7, with 9 bases identical to TRBD2. The CDR3 spans 17 residues. Germline CDR1 is LGHDT and CDR2 is YNNKEL (reference sequence). V was pared by 2 bases and J by 3 bases, with 11 bases of the junction left unmatched.